Each of the 10 T cell receptor beta chains below was sequenced from the same sample in a study of graft-versus-host responses after intestinal transplantation. Profiled with immunoSEQ multiplex PCR; TCRdb holds only in-frame clones, not every one. The table lists approximately 60,000 clones, approximately 90% of them singletons. No antigen has been assigned to these receptors. Sequencing was performed on unstimulated CD8+ T cells sorted from spleen or lymph node cells, taken before transplant. All receptors derive from a human donor who was the organ donor for an intestinal transplant.

The chain couples TRBV13 to TRBJ2-2; D is possibly TRBD2 (6 bases). This CDR3 is built from 16 residues. CDR1 and CDR2 (germline): PRHDT, FYEKMQ (reference sequence). V was cut by 6 bases and J by 3 bases, with 17 bases left in between. CDR3 sequence: CASRSRLGYDTGELFF. Written as DNA, the CDR3 is TGTGCCAGCAGGTCCCGACTAGGATACGACACCGGGGAGCTGTTTTTT.

This rearrangement joins TRBV11-1 to TRBJ2-1, with D possibly matching TRBD2 (6 bases). The germline gives CDR1 SGHAT, CDR2 FQDESV (reference sequence). This CDR3 is 17 amino acids long. V was shortened by 5 bases and J by 6 bases, with 23 bases between the two germline ends. The CDR3 region has the DNA TGTGCCAGCAGCGGGCGAGTTAAGGAACTAGCTATCAATGAGCAGTTCTTC. It codes for CASSGRVKELAINEQFF.

The V and J genes are TRBV28 and TRBJ1-1, with TRBD1 as a possible D gene (5 bases). CDR1 is MDHEN and CDR2 is SYDVKM in the germline V gene. The CDR3 length is 16 residues. Deletions cut 3 bases from V and 3 bases from J, with 17 bases between. The CDR3 sequence is CASSLYGLAGDTEAFF. In nucleotides, the CDR3 is TGTGCCAGCAGTTTGTACGGACTGGCGGGGGACACTGAAGCTTTCTTT.

The CDR3 DNA follows: TGTGCCAGCAGCTTAAATGGGGGAGGGGTCTACAATGAGCAGTTCTTC. Translation gives CASSLNGGGVYNEQFF. The chain has TRBV7-3 and TRBJ2-1, with 7 bases fitting TRBD2. CDR1 is SGHTA and CDR2 is FQGTGA in the germline V gene. Losses at the gene ends were 1 base for V and 3 bases for J; bases not matched to a gene: 6. The CDR3 is made up of 16 amino acids. The full variable domain, with the rest looked up from reference TRBV7-3 and TRBJ2-1, is GAGVSQTPSNKVTEKGKYVELRCDPISGHTALYWYRQSLGQGPEFLIYFQGTGAADDSGLPNDRFFAVRPEGSVSTLKIQRTERGDSAVYLCASSLNGGGVYNEQFFGPGTRLTVL.

The chain is built from TRBV7-8 and TRBJ2-3; D may be TRBD1 (6 bases). The CDR3 has 14 amino acids. Trimming left V 4 bases short and J 0 bases short, with 8 bases between. Germline V gene lookup returns CDR1 SGHVS and CDR2 FQNEAQ. DNA of the CDR3: TGTGCCAGCAGCTCACAGGGTAGCACAGATACGCAGTATTTT. Its protein is CASSSQGSTDTQYF.

The rearrangement joins TRBV5-6 to TRBJ1-2; D is ambiguous. Germline V gene data show CDR1 as SGHDT and CDR2 as YYEEEE. Trimming took 0 bases from V and 4 from J, leaving 10 bases between them. CDR3 length equals 14 residues. The CDR3 bases are TGTGCCAGCAGCTTGGGGGAGTACCTCTATGGCTACACCTTC. It is translated as CASSLGEYLYGYTF.

The chain joins TRBV9 to TRBJ2-3, with 11 nucleotides matching TRBD2. Trimming at V came to 2 bases and at J to 2 bases, leaving 4 bases not matched to a gene. Looked up from germline, CDR1 is SGDLS and CDR2 is YYNGEE. The CDR3 spans 16 residues. CDR3 in DNA: TGTGCCAGCAGCGTTAGCGGGAGGGCCTACACAGATACGCAGTATTTT. It is translated as CASSVSGRAYTDTQYF.

V gene TRBV27 combines with J gene TRBJ1-2; D is uncertain. The germline gives CDR1 MNHEY, CDR2 SMNVEV (reference sequence). This CDR3 spans 12 amino acids. With 4 bases removed from V and 3 bases from J, the gap between germline ends came to 6 bases. This CDR3 reads CASSSSDYGYTF. CDR3 DNA sequence: TGTGCCAGCAGTTCCTCAGACTATGGCTACACCTTC.

The chain employs TRBV19 and TRBJ1-6; D is uncertain. Trimming removed 5 bases at V and 3 bases at J, with 17 bases between. This CDR3 region has 17 residues. Per the germline V gene, CDR1 is LNHDA and CDR2 is SQIVND (reference sequence). CDR3 protein: CASSREVTGRYNSPLHF. Written as DNA, the CDR3 is TGTGCCAGTAGTCGAGAGGTAACGGGTCGCTATAATTCACCCCTCCACTTT.

The chain carries TRBV7-3 and TRBJ2-3; 11 bases fit TRBD2. CDR3 length: 20 residues. Germline assignment: CDR1 SGHTA and CDR2 FQGTGA. With 4 bases clipped from V and 0 bases from J, the junction kept 15 bases outside the gene matches. As DNA, the CDR3 is TGTGCCAGCAGCTCCCCAGGGGCCTTAGCGGGAGGGCCTAGCACAGATACGCAGTATTTT. As protein: CASSSPGALAGGPSTDTQYF.